This section outlines one TCR beta chain sequence together with its context. This clone appeared a single time. No cognate antigen has been identified for it. No much larger clonotype is one base removed from it; base qualities were not supplied. Reading the germline V gene gives CDR1 MRHNA and CDR2 SNTAGT. Here V drops 2 bases and J drops 8 bases, and the junction holds 11 bases not matched to any gene. There are 18 amino acids in the CDR3, from cysteine to phenylalanine inclusive. Only the CDR3 region is kept as DNA, spanning 54 bases read in frame from base 1. Using the deep immunoSEQ assay, TCR CDR3 regions were amplified from genomic DNA by multiplex PCR. For each cell subset, the extracted genomic DNA was distributed evenly across all wells of several immunoSEQ 96-well plates, and each plate served as one replicate. Each replicate PCR for unsorted PBMC received roughly 300 ng genomic DNA, equal to 25,000 to 30,000 T cell genomes. Genomic DNA from unsorted PBMC was sequenced over ten immunoSEQ deep assay plates. Purified libraries were measured with a Qubit 3.0 fluorometer, size-checked on a Bioanalyzer 2100, and measured again with the KAPA Library Quantification kit. A separate single-read 150-cycle Illumina NextSeq 550 flow cell was used to sequence each immunoSEQ 96-well plate. On the authors' methods: Because the immunoSEQ output included only junctional sequences and no quality scores, the filtering could not be the same as the filtering used for full-length reads. Sequences were annotated with PyIR, a Python wrapper for IgBLAST v1.9, and V/J genes and CDR3 were assigned using IMGT germline references. Reads were removed for weak V/J assignments (E-value above 1e-6), missing CDR3, stop codons, out-of-frame junctions, or ambiguous translated residues. V3J clonotypes were defined as sequences sharing the same inferred V gene, J gene, and CDR3 amino acid sequence. Percentage overlap between repertoires was calculated by dividing the number of shared unique clonotypes by the size of the smaller repertoire. Three approaches were used to assess repertoire richness: RTK rarefaction, the Chao1 estimator, and Recon v2.1 estimates of unobserved clonotypes. The immuneACCESS repertoire file appears here via TCRdb, limited to in-frame rearrangements. These files lack a portion of the clones; in checked studies, under half of the deficit traces to unresolved V genes, and the cause of the others is not known. The V and J calls and clone size are taken from that table; D and trimming were inferred from the DNA. This sample lists about half a million clones; around three quarters were detected once. 12% of the sample is taken by the ten largest.

Donors were healthy HIV-negative adults with no recently reported acute infections or vaccinations. Every donor was a Caucasian adult residing in Nashville, Tennessee, USA. In the unsorted samples, around 81 million PBMCs were counted, and genomic DNA was extracted using the QIAamp DNA Blood Mini kit. Blood was collected by leukapheresis, and PBMCs were isolated by Ficoll-Histopaque density gradient centrifugation and then cryopreserved in liquid nitrogen vapor phase. The entry originates in a study of shared clonotypes between healthy human individuals (dated by TCRdb to about 2020). Background for the entire study: Two women and three men aged 18 to 49 years were included in the cohort. To estimate repertoire size and how much clonotype sharing occurs between individuals, the study deeply sequenced the blood TCR repertoires of five healthy adults. Per donor, leukapheresis produced somewhere between about 0.9 and 10 billion PBMCs. To increase sequencing depth and limit assay-specific biases, TCR repertoire library preparation and sequencing were carried out by different laboratories using diverse techniques.

Overall study outcomes, separate from this receptor: Because the study included only a small number of donors, the genetic and exposure-history diversity represented was limited. Sampling was limited to blood, and TCR repertoires in tissue likely differ from TCR repertoires in blood. Pairwise subsampling led to the expectation that sequencing depth would affect the degree of clonotype sharing among donors.

Specimen: PBMCs. The clonotype originates from a woman between 40 and 55 years old in good health. Some clones in this sample may be carry-over from other donors' samples. In this chain, TRBV6-4 is recombined with TRBJ2-1; 14 central bases correspond to TRBD2. The nucleotide sequence reads TGTGCCAGCAGTGACGAATTTGGGACTAGCGGGAGCAGGGATGAGCAGTTCTTC. Its amino acids are CASSDEFGTSGSRDEQFF.